This T cell receptor (beta chain) was obtained from a study of metastatic and nonmetastatic thyroid tumors. Study details: Comparison of repertoires was carried out across blood and tumor or nodule tissue from malignant and benign thyroid patients.

Broader study findings: Within blood and tumor, benign nodules reportedly had significantly lower TCR beta diversity than malignant thyroid tumors did.

CDR3 length equals 16 residues. CDR1 is DFQATT, CDR2 SNEGSKA, per germline (reference sequence). Original handling: Researchers built a distant-metastasis classifier for papillary thyroid cancer that drew on CDR3 differences across clinicopathological groups. TCRdb re-called the PCR reads through MiXCR. The V and J calls follow TCRdb's processing rather than the paper's. The sample records under 20,000 clones, just under 30% being singletons. As concerns this clone: What it recognizes is unknown. A much larger clone sits a single nucleotide away, making a read error possible. Other DNA sequences in the sample encode the same CDR3.

Thyroid surgery was performed in patients who had received no treatment beforehand. The V and J genes are TRBV20-1 and TRBJ2-5; the match to TRBD2 covers 12 bases. This sequence was found in a male donor with papillary thyroid cancer or a benign thyroid nodule (not recorded which). Some clones in this sample may be carry-over from other donors' samples. Sequenced: tumor tissue. CDR3 protein: CSAQGLAGRGEEIQYF. The CDR3 region has the DNA TGCAGTGCTCAAGGACTAGCGGGACGAGGGGAAGAGATCCAGTATTTC.